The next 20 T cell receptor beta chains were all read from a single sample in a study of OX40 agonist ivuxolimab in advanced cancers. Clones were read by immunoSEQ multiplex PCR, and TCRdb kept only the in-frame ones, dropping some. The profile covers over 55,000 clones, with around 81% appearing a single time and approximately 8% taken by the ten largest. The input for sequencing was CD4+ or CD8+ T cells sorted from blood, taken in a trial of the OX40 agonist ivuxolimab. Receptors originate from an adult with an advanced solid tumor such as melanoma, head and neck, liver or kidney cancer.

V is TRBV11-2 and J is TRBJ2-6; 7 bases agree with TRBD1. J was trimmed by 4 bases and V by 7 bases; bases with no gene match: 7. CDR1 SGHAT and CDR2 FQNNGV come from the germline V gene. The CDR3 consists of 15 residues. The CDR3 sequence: CASTQGVAGANVLTF. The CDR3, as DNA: TGTGCCAGCACGCAGGGGGTAGCGGGGGCCAACGTCCTGACTTTC.

The CDR3 region is CASSEANGYTF. The CDR3 nucleotides are TGTGCCAGTAGCGAAGCAAATGGCTACACCTTC. J is TRBJ1-2 and V is TRBV19; D gene uncertain. The CDR3 totals 11 residues. V was pared by 6 bases and J by 6 bases, with 8 bases between. The germline V gene has CDR1 LNHDA and CDR2 SQIVND (reference sequence).

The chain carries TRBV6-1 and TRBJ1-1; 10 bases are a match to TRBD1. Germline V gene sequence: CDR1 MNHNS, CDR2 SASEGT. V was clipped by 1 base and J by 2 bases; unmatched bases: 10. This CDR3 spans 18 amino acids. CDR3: CASSEEPDRGRVNTEAFF. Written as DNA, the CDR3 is TGTGCCAGCAGTGAAGAACCCGACAGGGGGCGTGTTAACACTGAAGCTTTCTTT.

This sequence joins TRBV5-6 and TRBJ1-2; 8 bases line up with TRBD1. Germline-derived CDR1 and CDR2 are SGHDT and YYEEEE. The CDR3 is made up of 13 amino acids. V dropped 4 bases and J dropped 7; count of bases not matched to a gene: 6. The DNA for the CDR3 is TGTGCCAGCAGCCCGGACAGGGATGGTGGCTACACCTTC. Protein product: CASSPDRDGGYTF.

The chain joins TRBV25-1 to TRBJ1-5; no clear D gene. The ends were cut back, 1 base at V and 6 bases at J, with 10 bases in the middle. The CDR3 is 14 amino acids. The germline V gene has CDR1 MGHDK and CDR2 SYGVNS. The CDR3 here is CASSESLDGQPQHF. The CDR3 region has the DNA TGTGCCAGCAGTGAATCGCTGGATGGTCAGCCCCAGCATTTT.

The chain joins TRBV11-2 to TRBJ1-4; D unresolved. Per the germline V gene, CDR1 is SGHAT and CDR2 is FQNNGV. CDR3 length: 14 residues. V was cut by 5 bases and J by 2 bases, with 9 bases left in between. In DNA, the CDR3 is TGTGCCAGCAGCAGGTCAGACACTAATGAAAAACTGTTTTTT. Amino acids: CASSRSDTNEKLFF.

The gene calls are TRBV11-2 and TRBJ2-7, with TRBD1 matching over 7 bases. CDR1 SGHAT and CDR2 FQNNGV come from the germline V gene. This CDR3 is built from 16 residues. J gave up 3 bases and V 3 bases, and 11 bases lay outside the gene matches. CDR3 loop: CASSLEPGGDGYEQYF. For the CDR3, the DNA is TGTGCCAGCAGCTTGGAACCAGGGGGTGATGGCTACGAGCAGTACTTC.

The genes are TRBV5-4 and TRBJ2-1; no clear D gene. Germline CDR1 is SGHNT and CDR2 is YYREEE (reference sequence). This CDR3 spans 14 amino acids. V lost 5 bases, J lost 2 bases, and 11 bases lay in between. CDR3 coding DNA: TGTGCCAGCAGTTCCACTAACGCCTACAATGAGCAGTTCTTC. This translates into CASSSTNAYNEQFF.

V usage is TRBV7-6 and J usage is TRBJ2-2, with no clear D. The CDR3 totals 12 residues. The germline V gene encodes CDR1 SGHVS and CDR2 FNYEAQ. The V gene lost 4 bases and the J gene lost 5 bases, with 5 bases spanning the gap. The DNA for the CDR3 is TGTGCCAGCAGCTCGTTAACCGGGGAGCTGTTTTTT. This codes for CASSSLTGELFF.

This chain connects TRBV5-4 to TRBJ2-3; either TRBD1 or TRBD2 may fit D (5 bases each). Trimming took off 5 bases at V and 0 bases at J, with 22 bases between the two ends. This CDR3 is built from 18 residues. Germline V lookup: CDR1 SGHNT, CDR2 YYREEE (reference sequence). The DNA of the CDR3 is TGTGCCAGCAGGGGAAAGGCGGGCAGGGAAAAGAGCACAGATACGCAGTATTTT. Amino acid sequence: CASRGKAGREKSTDTQYF.

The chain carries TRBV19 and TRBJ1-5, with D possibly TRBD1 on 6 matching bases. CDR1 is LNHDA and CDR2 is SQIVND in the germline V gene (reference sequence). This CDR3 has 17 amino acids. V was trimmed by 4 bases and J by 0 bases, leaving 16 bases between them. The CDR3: CASSRGLQGYSNQPQHF. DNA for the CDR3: TGTGCCAGTAGTAGGGGACTACAGGGCTATAGCAATCAGCCCCAGCATTTT.

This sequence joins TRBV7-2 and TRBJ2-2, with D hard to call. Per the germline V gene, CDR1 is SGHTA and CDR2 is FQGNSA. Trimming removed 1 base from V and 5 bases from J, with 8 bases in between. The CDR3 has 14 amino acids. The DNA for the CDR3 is TGTGCCAGCAGCTTAGAGGACCTGACCGGGGAGCTGTTTTTT. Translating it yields CASSLEDLTGELFF.

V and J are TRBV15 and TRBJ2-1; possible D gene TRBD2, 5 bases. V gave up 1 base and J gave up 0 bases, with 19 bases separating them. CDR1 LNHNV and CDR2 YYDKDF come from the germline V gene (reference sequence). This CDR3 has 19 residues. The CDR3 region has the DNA TGTGCCACCAGCAGAGTTCTCTCCCCAGCGGCCAGCTCCTACAATGAGCAGTTCTTC. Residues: CATSRVLSPAASSYNEQFF. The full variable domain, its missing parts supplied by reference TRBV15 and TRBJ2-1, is DAMVIQNPRYQVTQFGKPVTLSCSQTLNHNVMYWYQQKSSQAPKLLFHYYDKDFNNEADTPDNFQSRRPNTSFCFLDIRSPGLGDTAMYLCATSRVLSPAASSYNEQFFGPGTRLTVL.

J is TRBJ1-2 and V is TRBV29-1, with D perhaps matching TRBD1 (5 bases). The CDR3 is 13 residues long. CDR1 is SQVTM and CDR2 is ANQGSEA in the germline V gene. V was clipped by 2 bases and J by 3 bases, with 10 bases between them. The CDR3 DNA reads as TGCAGCGTTGAACGGCTAGGGGACTATGGCTACACCTTC. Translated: CSVERLGDYGYTF.

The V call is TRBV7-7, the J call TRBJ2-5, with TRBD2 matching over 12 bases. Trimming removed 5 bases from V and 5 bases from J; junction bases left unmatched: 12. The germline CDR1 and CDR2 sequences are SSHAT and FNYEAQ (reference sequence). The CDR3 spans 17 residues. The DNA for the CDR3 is TGTGCCAGCAGCCCAGGACTAGCGGGATCTGGAGGTGAGACCCAGTACTTC. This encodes CASSPGLAGSGGETQYF.

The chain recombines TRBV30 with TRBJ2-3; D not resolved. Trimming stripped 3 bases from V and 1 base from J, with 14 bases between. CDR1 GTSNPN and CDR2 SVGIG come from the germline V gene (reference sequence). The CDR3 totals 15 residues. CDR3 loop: CAWSLGLAGTDTQYF. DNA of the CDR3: TGTGCCTGGAGCTTGGGATTAGCCGGCACAGATACGCAGTATTTT. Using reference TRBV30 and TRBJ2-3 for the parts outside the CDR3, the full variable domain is SQTIHQWPATLVQPVGSPLSLECTVEGTSNPNLYWYRQAAGRGLQLLFYSVGIGQISSEVPQNLSASRPQDRQFILSSKKLLLSDSGFYLCAWSLGLAGTDTQYFGPGTRLTVL.

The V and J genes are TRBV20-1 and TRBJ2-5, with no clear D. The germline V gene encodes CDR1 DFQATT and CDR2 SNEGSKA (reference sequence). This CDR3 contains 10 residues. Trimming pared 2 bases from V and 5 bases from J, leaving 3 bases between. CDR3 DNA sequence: TGCAGTGCTAGAAGGGAGACCCAGTACTTC. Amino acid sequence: CSARRETQYF.

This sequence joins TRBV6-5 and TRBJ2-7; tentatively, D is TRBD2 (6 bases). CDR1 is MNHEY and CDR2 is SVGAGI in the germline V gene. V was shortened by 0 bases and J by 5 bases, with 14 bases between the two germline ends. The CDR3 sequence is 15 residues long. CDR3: CASSYSWRGANEQYF. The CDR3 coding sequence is TGTGCCAGCAGTTACTCCTGGAGGGGAGCGAACGAGCAGTACTTC.

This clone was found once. The CDR3 nucleotides read TGTGCCAGCAGCTTAGGGACTACAGATACGCAGTATTTT. This encodes CASSLGTTDTQYF. The rearrangement links TRBV7-8 to TRBJ2-3, with D tentatively TRBD2 (5 bases). The V gene lost 1 base and the J gene lost 3 bases, with 5 bases spanning the gap. This CDR3 is built from 13 residues. The V gene's germline CDR1 is SGHVS and CDR2 FQNEAQ.

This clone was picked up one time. In nucleotides, the CDR3 is TGTGCCAGAGAAGGGTCGGGGCCATACGAGCAGTACTTC. This gives the protein CAREGSGPYEQYF. The chain links TRBV7-9 to TRBJ2-7; possibly TRBD1 or TRBD2 for D (5 bases each). Trimming left V 9 bases short and J 4 bases short, with 16 bases between. The CDR3 sequence is 13 residues long. Germline V lookup: CDR1 SEHNR, CDR2 FQNEAQ (reference sequence).